This passage covers 15 T cell receptor beta chains from one sample sequenced in a study of tumor-infiltrating lymphocytes in localized non-small cell lung cancer. This table comes from immunoSEQ multiplex PCR, and its TCRdb copy is limited to in-frame clones, with some not included. The sample yields roughly 8,500 clones, 65% to 80% seen once. The specimen sequenced was uninvolved lung tissue not adjacent to the tumor. These receptor sequences come from a human donor with non-small cell lung cancer.

The V call is TRBV6-5, the J call TRBJ2-7; D is ambiguous. Germline-derived CDR1 and CDR2 are MNHEY and SVGAGI. Trimming removed 5 bases at V and 3 bases at J, with 8 bases between. The CDR3 runs to 12 residues. The CDR3 DNA sequence: TGTGCCAGCAGTACTTCCAGCTACGAGCAGTACTTC. Translation: CASSTSSYEQYF.

This clone is categorized as medium-sized (0.01 to 0.1%). The chain recombines TRBV29-1 with TRBJ1-2, with 11 bases aligning to TRBD1. The CDR3 spans 11 residues. V lost 3 bases, J lost 11 bases, and 2 bases stayed unmatched. The V gene's germline CDR1 is SQVTM and CDR2 ANQGSEA. The CDR3 DNA follows: TGCAGCGTTGAGGGGACAGGGGGTTACACCTTC. This translates into CSVEGTGGYTF.

The sample holds a few counts of this clone. The chain uses TRBV4-3 and TRBJ1-5; possibly TRBD1 for D (5 bases). Per the germline V gene, CDR1 is LGHNA and CDR2 is YSLEER. Trimming pared 0 bases from V and 0 bases from J, leaving 12 bases between. The CDR3 has 17 amino acids. The CDR3 loop is CASSQDARGGSNQPQHF. Written as DNA, the CDR3 is TGCGCCAGCAGCCAAGATGCCCGGGGCGGTAGCAATCAGCCCCAGCATTTT.

This clone was found once. The chain has TRBV9 and TRBJ2-3; TRBD2 might be the D (5 bases). CDR1 and CDR2 from the germline V gene are SGDLS and YYNGEE. The ends were cut back, 4 bases at V and 2 bases at J, with 14 bases in the middle. CDR3 size: 15 residues. The CDR3 here is CASSPFSAATDTQYF. CDR3 nucleotides: TGTGCCAGCAGCCCATTTTCAGCGGCCACAGATACGCAGTATTTT.

This clone was detected once. The J gene is TRBJ1-5, the V gene TRBV6-5; D remains unclear. CDR1 and CDR2 from the germline V gene are MNHEY and SVGAGI. V was cut by 0 bases and J by 6 bases, with 6 bases left in between. The CDR3 contains 13 residues. The CDR3 sequence: CASSYSSGQPQHF. CDR3 in DNA: TGTGCCAGCAGTTACTCGTCTGGTCAGCCCCAGCATTTT.

This clone has only one observation. This rearrangement joins TRBV6-5 to TRBJ1-5; possibly TRBD1 for D (6 bases). The CDR3 has 15 residues. The V and J ends lost 2 bases and 6 bases respectively, with 14 bases between them. Germline values: CDR1 MNHEY, CDR2 SVGAGI. CDR3 in DNA: TGTGCCAGCAGTTACGGGGGCAGGGGAGGTCAGCCCCAGCATTTT. This translates into CASSYGGRGGQPQHF.

The chain employs TRBV7-2 and TRBJ2-3; D might be TRBD2 (6 bases). Germline V gives CDR1 SGHTA, CDR2 FQGNSA. Trimming removed 3 bases at V and 0 bases at J, with 13 bases between. The CDR3 sequence is 16 residues long. The CDR3 protein is CASSFILALSTDTQYF. The CDR3 nucleotides are TGTGCCAGCAGCTTTATCCTAGCGCTTAGCACAGATACGCAGTATTTT.

The J gene is TRBJ1-2, the V gene TRBV10-1, with 11 bases fitting TRBD1. The CDR3 extends over 19 amino acids. CDR1 and CDR2 (germline): WNHNN, SYGVQD (reference sequence). V shed 5 bases and J 0 bases; nucleotides not matched to a gene: 14. This CDR3 is CASSTQTRDRGTSNYGYTF. In DNA form, the CDR3 reads TGCGCCAGCAGTACTCAAACCCGGGACAGGGGGACCTCTAACTATGGCTACACCTTC.

This chain links TRBV7-2 with TRBJ2-5, with a possible D match to TRBD2 (5 bases). The CDR3 spans 14 residues. CDR1 and CDR2 from the germline V gene are SGHTA and FQGNSA. Trimming cost V 5 bases and J 1 base, with 11 bases left between them. The CDR3 is CASSRAAVQETQYF. DNA for the CDR3: TGTGCCAGCAGCCGAGCGGCGGTCCAAGAGACCCAGTACTTC.

The chain links TRBV5-1 to TRBJ2-2; 13 bases agree with TRBD2. Germline CDR1 reads SGHRS; CDR2 reads YFSETQ. V trimming: 4 bases; J trimming: 1 base; junction bases outside the gene matches: 4. This CDR3 is 17 amino acids long. CDR3 bases: TGCGCCAGCAGCACGGGGACTAGCGGGATGAACACCGGGGAGCTGTTTTTT. Its translation is CASSTGTSGMNTGELFF.

This clone rates as medium-sized. J is TRBJ2-3 and V is TRBV27; TRBD2 matches at 15 bases. V shed 5 bases, J shed 3 bases, and the junction held 9 bases outside the gene matches. Germline CDR1 and CDR2: MNHEY and SMNVEV (reference sequence). This CDR3 has 18 amino acids. The CDR3 DNA sequence: TGTGCCAGCAGTCACGGACTAGCGGGAGGGCCAAGTACAGATACGCAGTATTTT. The encoded protein is CASSHGLAGGPSTDTQYF.

This clone has just a few counts. The chain combines TRBV19 with TRBJ2-7; a weak D match, TRBD2 (5 bases). Deletions cut 8 bases from V and 5 bases from J, with 10 bases between. Germline V CDR1 and CDR2: LNHDA, SQIVND (reference sequence). This CDR3 comprises 11 residues. For the CDR3, the DNA is TGTGCCAGTTCGTTGAGGGACGAGCAGTACTTC. As protein: CASSLRDEQYF.

This clone is medium-sized (0.01 to 0.1%) in the sample. The rearrangement joins TRBV28 to TRBJ2-7, with 8 bases aligning to TRBD2. Germline values: CDR1 MDHEN, CDR2 SYDVKM. This CDR3 region has 15 residues. V was clipped by 5 bases and J by 4 bases; unmatched bases: 10. As DNA, the CDR3 is TGTGCCAGCAGTACGCCGGGGGGGCGCGTTTACGAGCAGTACTTC. Encoded protein: CASSTPGGRVYEQYF.

This chain uses TRBV4-3 with TRBJ2-1; D remains ambiguous. This CDR3 region has 14 residues. The ends were cut back, 0 bases at V and 5 bases at J, with 8 bases in the middle. CDR1 is LGHNA and CDR2 is YSLEER in the germline V gene. This CDR3 reads CASSQEWMNNEQFF. CDR3 nucleotide sequence: TGCGCCAGCAGCCAAGAGTGGATGAACAATGAGCAGTTCTTC.

V and J are TRBV9 and TRBJ2-2; 8 positions agree with TRBD1. This CDR3 is built from 14 residues. J lost 5 bases, V lost 2 bases, and 2 bases had no gene match. CDR1 and CDR2 from the germline V gene are SGDLS and YYNGEE. The CDR3: CASSVTGGTGELFF. As DNA, the CDR3 is TGTGCCAGCAGCGTCACAGGGGGGACCGGGGAGCTGTTTTTT. Full variable domain (remainder filled in from reference TRBV9 and TRBJ2-2): DSGVTQTPKHLITATGQRVTLRCSPRSGDLSVYWYQQSLDQGLQFLIQYYNGEERAKGNILERFSAQQFPDLHSELNLSSLELGDSALYFCASSVTGGTGELFFGEGSRLTVL.